What follows are 14 T cell receptor beta chains derived from one specimen sequenced in a study of T-cell reconstitution after alpha-beta-depleted transplantation in children. Preparation of the TCRbeta library used unique molecular identifiers. TCRdb independently ran MiXCR on the PCR reads; one entry per CDR3 protein. The sample includes 200,000 or so distinct CDR3 sequences, 5% to 6.5% of them seen just once. The sequencing used PBMCs, collected before TCRalphabeta/CD19-depleted stem cell transplant. These receptors were taken from a girl less than two years old with combined immunodeficiency, due to receive a stem cell transplant.

This clonotype was detected ten times or more. V and J are TRBV29-1 and TRBJ2-1; TRBD1 might be the D (6 bases). V was cut by 6 bases and J by 1 base, with 16 bases left in between. The V gene's germline CDR1 is SQVTM and CDR2 ANQGSEA. This CDR3 region has 15 residues. The CDR3 spells CSVRGGWVSYNEQFF. CDR3 sequence (DNA): TGCAGCGTCCGAGGGGGTTGGGTGTCCTACAATGAGCAGTTCTTC.

This clonotype was observed many times. The chain uses TRBV20-1 and TRBJ1-4, with TRBD1 as a possible D gene (6 bases). V dropped 4 bases and J dropped 1 base, with 13 bases sitting between them. Germline V gene lookup returns CDR1 DFQATT and CDR2 SNEGSKA (reference sequence). The CDR3 extends over 15 amino acids. CDR3 sequence: CSANRVGGTNEKLFF. The CDR3 DNA is TGCAGTGCTAACAGGGTTGGTGGAACTAATGAAAAACTGTTTTTT.

This clonotype was counted at least ten times. The V call is TRBV29-1, the J call TRBJ2-4; D remains ambiguous. The V end was cut by 3 bases, the J end by 0 bases, with 9 bases between. CDR3 length equals 14 residues. Germline V gene data show CDR1 as SQVTM and CDR2 as ANQGSEA. The CDR3 DNA reads as TGCAGCGTTGAGGTGGGGTCAGCCAAAAACATTCAGTACTTC. The encoded protein is CSVEVGSAKNIQYF.

This clonotype has a count of ten or more. This chain links TRBV6-2 or TRBV6-3 with TRBJ2-1; tentatively, D is TRBD2 (5 bases). This CDR3 region has 18 residues. CDR1 is MNHEY and CDR2 is SVGEGT in the germline V gene. V was shortened by 1 base and J by 0 bases, with 16 bases between the two germline ends. CDR3: CASSYWASPVSSYNEQFF. The CDR3 DNA follows: TGTGCCAGCAGTTACTGGGCTAGCCCAGTAAGCTCCTACAATGAGCAGTTCTTC.

This clonotype appeared many times. The gene calls are TRBV7-8 and TRBJ2-7; D possibly corresponds to TRBD2 (6 bases). This CDR3 comprises 15 residues. Germline CDR1 reads SGHVS; CDR2 reads FQNEAQ. The V end lost 1 base, the J end lost 2 bases, and 12 bases lay between the germline ends. The CDR3 DNA reads TGTGCCAGCAGCTTAGGGAGGGTTCTTACCTACGAGCAGTACTTC. As protein: CASSLGRVLTYEQYF. The complete variable domain, with remaining parts taken from reference TRBV7-8 and TRBJ2-7, reads GAGVSQSPRYKVAKRGQDVALRCDPISGHVSLFWYQQALGQGPEFLTYFQNEAQLDKSGLPSDRFFAERPEGSVSTLKIQRTQQEDSAVYLCASSLGRVLTYEQYFGPGTRLTVT.

The table lists this clonotype with many counts. The V gene is TRBV4-2, the J gene TRBJ2-4, with no clear D. Trimming removed 0 bases from V and 1 base from J, with 16 bases in between. The CDR3 has 18 residues. Germline V gives CDR1 LGHNA, CDR2 YNFKEQ. The CDR3, as DNA: TGTGCCAGCAGCCAAGATTTTTACACCTACGCGGCCAAAAACATTCAGTACTTC. It encodes CASSQDFYTYAAKNIQYF.

There are many counts of this clonotype. CDR3 DNA sequence: TGCAGTGCGTTAGCGGTCCTCACAGATACGCAGTATTTT. Amino acid sequence: CSALAVLTDTQYF. The chain recombines TRBV20-1 with TRBJ2-3; a possible D gene is TRBD2 (6 bases). V was cut by 6 bases and J by 2 bases, with 12 bases left in between. CDR3 length: 13 residues. Germline CDR1 DFQATT, CDR2 SNEGSKA (reference sequence).

This clonotype was counted ten times or more. The V call is TRBV7-4, the J call TRBJ2-7; D call uncertain. The CDR3 is 22 amino acids. CDR1 is SGHVT and CDR2 is SQSDAQ in the germline V gene. V dropped 6 bases and J dropped 4 bases, with 40 bases sitting between them. The CDR3 here is CASSPRRNPPVWSAAKAYEQYF. The DNA for the CDR3 is TGTGCCAGCAGTCCCCGGCGAAATCCCCCCGTTTGGTCCGCGGCCAAGGCGTACGAGCAGTACTTC.

This clonotype was detected ten times or more. The CDR3, as DNA: TGCGCCAGCAGCCAAGAGGCATATGGAGGGTATTCCTACGAGCAGTACTTC. Amino acids: CASSQEAYGGYSYEQYF. The V and J genes are TRBV4-1 and TRBJ2-7; possibly TRBD2 for D (6 bases). There are 17 residues in the CDR3. In germline, CDR1 is MGHRA, CDR2 YSYEKL. V was shortened by 0 bases and J by 1 base, with 16 bases between the two germline ends.

The table lists this clonotype with many counts. The V and J genes are TRBV7-9 and TRBJ2-7; D may be TRBD1 (6 bases). The V end was cut by 5 bases, the J end by 3 bases, with 11 bases between. The CDR3 loop spans 13 amino acids. Germline CDR1 and CDR2: SEHNR and FQNEAQ (reference sequence). The CDR3 coding sequence is TGTGCCAGCAGCCCCGGACAGCTCTACGAGCAGTACTTC. It encodes CASSPGQLYEQYF.

This clonotype was seen many times. This rearrangement joins TRBV25-1 to TRBJ1-3; D is uncertain. Per the germline V gene, CDR1 is MGHDK and CDR2 is SYGVNS. V shed 4 bases and J shed 0 bases, with 1 base lying between them. This CDR3 region has 12 residues. The CDR3 DNA sequence: TGTGCCAGCAGTGGCTCTGGAAACACCATATATTTT. Protein sequence: CASSGSGNTIYF.

This clonotype appeared many times. The rearrangement links TRBV7-2 to TRBJ2-1; D might be TRBD2 (5 bases). CDR3 length equals 17 residues. V lost 5 bases, J lost 2 bases, and 19 bases lay in between. Germline assignment: CDR1 SGHTA and CDR2 FQGNSA. Here the CDR3 reads CASSLGGGYTAYNEQFF. The CDR3 DNA sequence: TGTGCCAGCAGCCTGGGCGGAGGATATACCGCCTACAATGAGCAGTTCTTC.

In this sample, this clonotype turned up many times. The chain is built from TRBV13 and TRBJ2-1, with TRBD1 identical over 9 bases. Trimming cost V 5 bases and J 9 bases; bases outside gene matches: 8. This CDR3 region has 14 residues. From germline, CDR1 is PRHDT and CDR2 FYEKMQ (reference sequence). The CDR3 here is CASSAGQGYSEQFF. The CDR3 DNA reads as TGTGCCAGCAGCGCGGGACAGGGATACTCTGAGCAGTTCTTC.

This clonotype was recorded at least ten times. The chain couples TRBV29-1 to TRBJ2-3, with D perhaps given as TRBD1 or TRBD2 (5 bases each). The length of the CDR3 is 15 residues. V gave up 4 bases and J gave up 10 bases, with 24 bases separating them. The germline V gene encodes CDR1 SQVTM and CDR2 ANQGSEA. The CDR3 is CSVVSHRDLKGAQYF. CDR3 sequence (DNA): TGCAGCGTTGTCTCACACCGGGACCTAAAAGGGGCGCAGTATTTT.